Listed below are T cell receptor beta chains from one sample, sequenced in a study of blood T cell repertoires in COVID-19. Profiling relied on immunoSEQ multiplex PCR, and the TCRdb table lists in-frame clones only, not all of them. This sample has around 290,000 clones, with more than 75% found just once. The sample taken for sequencing was PBMCs or T cells enriched from blood (not recorded which). The receptor set was obtained from a woman aged 60-70 years in a cohort exposed to, infected with or recovered from COVID-19 (not recorded which). Each CDR3 is given with its conserved first and last residue. Each record gives: V gene, D gene, J gene, clone size, CDR3 protein. A D gene is named only where the DNA matches it firmly. Clone size is shown for a subset of rows, as once, few, many or a class of expanded clone.

>TRBV12-5|TRBD2|TRBJ2-3|NA
CASGSGVASGVSDTQYF
>TRBV20-1|NA|TRBJ1-3|NA
CSASGGELAGNTIYF
>TRBV19|TRBD1|TRBJ1-6|NA
CASTARDSYNSPLHF
>TRBV3-1/TRBV3-2|TRBD2|TRBJ2-1|NA
CASRGLAGGREQFF
>TRBV4-2|NA|TRBJ2-3|few
CASSQLLTDTQYF
>TRBV11-1|TRBD2|TRBJ2-1|NA
CASSFRLAGNNEQFF
>TRBV30|NA|TRBJ1-1|NA
CAWSVRGRRTVAEAFF
>TRBV5-1|NA|TRBJ1-2|NA
CASSLESGAGYGYTF
>TRBV3-1/TRBV3-2|NA|TRBJ2-1|NA
CASSQTGLSSYNEQFF
>TRBV29-1|NA|TRBJ2-5|NA
CSVDGRGRPETQYF
>TRBV5-1|NA|TRBJ2-7|NA
CASSFSSTRSSYEQYF
>TRBV28|NA|TRBJ2-3|NA
CASGQVWGTDTQYF
>TRBV7-9|TRBD1|TRBJ2-6|NA
CASSFPGQARSGANVLTF
>TRBV11-2|NA|TRBJ2-1|NA
CASSLLDNEQFF
>TRBV5-1|NA|TRBJ2-2|NA
CASSGGDFTGELFF
>TRBV5-1|TRBD1|TRBJ1-2|NA
CASSSGQGAGGYTF
>TRBV7-2|TRBD1|TRBJ2-3|NA
CASRQGQGVYF
>TRBV30|NA|TRBJ2-2|NA
CAWSAPGDTGELFF
>TRBV7-9|NA|TRBJ1-1|NA
CASSLTGLSNTEAFF
>TRBV5-5|NA|TRBJ1-3|many
CASSLTGTAGNTIYF
>TRBV7-9|TRBD1|TRBJ1-2|NA
CASSSGTGALYGYTF
>TRBV11-2|TRBD2|TRBJ2-3|once
CASSTGTSGTTDTQYF
>TRBV7-9|TRBD1|TRBJ2-7|NA
CASSKSQGATLTEQYF
>TRBV18|NA|TRBJ2-2|NA
CASSGPTGPPNTGELFF
>TRBV5-1|TRBD1|TRBJ2-7|NA
CASSATGTGGVEQYF
>TRBV28|TRBD1|TRBJ1-4|once
CASSRTGRYEKLFF
>TRBV18|NA|TRBJ2-1|NA
CASSPTHRGGSYNEQFF
>TRBV28|NA|TRBJ2-7|NA
CASKAKGGGRYEQYF